This T cell receptor (beta chain) originates from a study of T cells after somatic rescue of genetic block. Trimming at V came to 0 bases and at J to 7 bases, leaving 7 bases not matched to a gene. Germline V gives CDR1 SGHRS, CDR2 YFSETQ. The CDR3 spans 14 residues. Some clones are missing from TCRdb's copy, which holds only in-frame ones; the method was immunoSEQ multiplex PCR. This table has over 95,000 clones, under 95% appearing once. This chain uses TRBV5-1 with TRBJ2-7, with 7 positions matching TRBD1. The TCR comes from a young woman. The source material was peripheral blood mononuclear cells (PBMCs). DNA of the CDR3: TGCGCCAGCAGCTTGGAAGGGGCGGACAGGGAGCAGTACTTC. Protein sequence: CASSLEGADREQYF.